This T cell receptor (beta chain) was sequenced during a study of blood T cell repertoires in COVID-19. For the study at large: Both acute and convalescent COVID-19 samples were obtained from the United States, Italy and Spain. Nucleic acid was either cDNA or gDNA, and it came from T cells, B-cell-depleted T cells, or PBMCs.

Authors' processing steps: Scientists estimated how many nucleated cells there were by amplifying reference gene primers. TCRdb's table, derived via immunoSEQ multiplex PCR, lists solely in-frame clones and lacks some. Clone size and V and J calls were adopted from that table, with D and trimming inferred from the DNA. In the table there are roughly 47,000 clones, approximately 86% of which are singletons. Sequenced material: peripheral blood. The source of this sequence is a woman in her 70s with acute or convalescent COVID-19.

CDR3: CASSQDTRDYISTDTQYF. CDR3 sequence (DNA): TGTGCCAGCAGCCAAGATACGCGAGACTACATTAGCACAGATACGCAGTATTTT. The V and J genes are TRBV14 and TRBJ2-3, with a weak D call TRBD2 (5 bases). The germline CDR1 and CDR2 sequences are SGHDN and FVKESK. Trimming stripped 0 bases from V and 0 bases from J, with 16 bases between. The CDR3 totals 18 residues.